Listed here are 26 T cell receptor beta chains from one sample, sequenced in a study of cytomegalovirus exposure and HLA in healthy donors. Sequencing used immunoSEQ multiplex PCR; TCRdb keeps in-frame clones, though not all of them. The repertoire holds about 240,000 clones, roughly 89% seen once, with 2.6% in the top ten. The sequencing sample was made of PBMCs. The source is a man younger than 35 in good health and CMV-seronegative.

The V call is TRBV12-5, the J call TRBJ2-2; D may be TRBD1 (5 bases). Germline V lookup: CDR1 LGHNT, CDR2 FRNRAP. Trimming removed 1 base from V and 7 bases from J, with 16 bases in between. This CDR3 contains 16 residues. This CDR3 is CASGLGPIAGIGELFF. The DNA for the CDR3 is TGTGCTAGTGGTTTGGGACCCATAGCAGGGATCGGGGAGCTGTTTTTT.

This chain links TRBV4-1 with TRBJ1-1; D may be TRBD1 (5 bases). Germline V gene sequence: CDR1 MGHRA, CDR2 YSYEKL. V was cut by 1 base and J by 5 bases, with 20 bases left in between. The CDR3 loop spans 17 amino acids. Here the CDR3 DNA reads TGCGCCAGCAGCCAAGTCCCCCTGAGTCAGGGTGGTACTGAAGCTTTCTTT. Amino acids: CASSQVPLSQGGTEAFF.

This chain uses TRBV5-1 with TRBJ1-6, with unresolved D. The CDR3 is made up of 13 amino acids. The germline CDR1 and CDR2 sequences are SGHRS and YFSETQ. The V end was cut by 9 bases, the J end by 9 bases, with 16 bases between. The CDR3, as DNA: TGCGCCACCAGAGAGGGTTTCGGTTCACCCCTCCACTTT. This encodes CATREGFGSPLHF. The variable domain in full, completed from reference TRBV5-1 and TRBJ1-6, reads KAGVTQTPRYLIKTRGQQVTLSCSPISGHRSVSWYQQTPGQGLQFLFEYFSETQRNKGNFPGRFSGRQFSNSRSEMNVSTLELGDSALYLCATREGFGSPLHFGNGTRLTVT.

The J gene is TRBJ1-6, the V gene TRBV4-3, with D perhaps matching TRBD1 (5 bases). CDR1 is LGHNA, CDR2 YSLEER, per germline. Trimming cost V 0 bases and J 12 bases, with 12 bases left between them. This CDR3 comprises 14 residues. CDR3 coding DNA: TGCGCCAGCAGCCAAGATCACCAGGGCGTACCCCTCCACTTT. As protein: CASSQDHQGVPLHF.

The genes are TRBV19 and TRBJ2-5; TRBD2 aligns across 14 bases. The V and J ends lost 3 bases and 4 bases, in that order; junction bases with no gene match: 1. Germline assignment: CDR1 LNHDA and CDR2 SQIVND (reference sequence). The CDR3 contains 15 residues. CDR3 nucleotides: TGTGCCAGTAGTATGGGGACTAGCGGGAGAGAGACCCAGTACTTC. Its translation: CASSMGTSGRETQYF.

The chain links TRBV19 to TRBJ2-3; 9 nucleotides line up with TRBD1. CDR3 length: 15 amino acids. The germline V gene encodes CDR1 LNHDA and CDR2 SQIVND (reference sequence). V was clipped by 5 bases and J by 3 bases; unmatched bases: 6. CDR3 sequence reads: CASSDRDRVTDTQYF. CDR3 sequence (DNA): TGTGCCAGTAGTGACCGGGACAGGGTTACAGATACGCAGTATTTT.

This chain uses TRBV4-1 with TRBJ2-1; D may be TRBD2 (5 bases). Trimming left V 0 bases short and J 8 bases short, with 20 bases between. Germline values: CDR1 MGHRA, CDR2 YSYEKL. CDR3 length: 17 residues. CDR3 amino acids: CASSQEGSAAPWDEQFF. In DNA, the CDR3 is TGCGCCAGCAGCCAAGAAGGATCAGCGGCCCCCTGGGATGAGCAGTTCTTC.

The chain employs TRBV2 and TRBJ2-5, with 7 positions matching TRBD1. V was clipped by 10 bases and J by 3 bases; unmatched bases: 8. The length of the CDR3 is 13 residues. Germline values: CDR1 SNHLY, CDR2 FYNNEI. This CDR3 reads CATKRGLEETQYF. Written as DNA, the CDR3 is TGTGCCACCAAAAGGGGGCTCGAAGAGACCCAGTACTTC.

The rearrangement joins TRBV30 to TRBJ2-7; 9 bases are a match to TRBD1. Germline V CDR1 and CDR2: GTSNPN, SVGIG (reference sequence). This CDR3 has 12 amino acids. The J segment lost 5 bases and the V segment lost 2 bases, leaving 1 base of the junction unmatched. CDR3 coding DNA: TGTGCCTGGAGTTGGGACAGGGACGAGCAGTACTTC. Translated, it gives CAWSWDRDEQYF.

This clone was seen only a few times. In DNA form, the CDR3 reads TGTGCCTGGAGTGGGCAGGGTGGCAATCAGCCCCAGCATTTT. This encodes CAWSGQGGNQPQHF. The chain employs TRBV30 and TRBJ1-5; maybe TRBD1 (5 bases). CDR1 is GTSNPN and CDR2 is SVGIG in the germline V gene (reference sequence). Trimming pared 1 base from V and 2 bases from J, leaving 9 bases between. The CDR3 contains 14 residues.

This clone is a singleton in its sample. V usage is TRBV18 and J usage is TRBJ2-7; 7 bases are shared with TRBD1. The ends lost 3 bases at V and 1 base at J; junction bases unmatched: 12. Germline V lookup: CDR1 KGHSH, CDR2 LQKENI. CDR3 length: 17 residues. CDR3 amino acids: CASSPLPIRDRSYEQYF. DNA for the CDR3: TGTGCCAGCTCACCTCTCCCCATCCGGGACAGATCCTACGAGCAGTACTTC.

The rearrangement joins TRBV2 to TRBJ2-6, with 9 bases identical to TRBD2. CDR3 size: 17 residues. Germline trimming cut 4 bases from V and 1 base from J; bases unmatched to any gene: 5. The germline gives CDR1 SNHLY, CDR2 FYNNEI. The CDR3 protein is CASSALAGISGANVLTF. DNA for the CDR3: TGTGCCAGCAGTGCTCTAGCGGGAATATCTGGGGCCAACGTCCTGACTTTC.

CDR3 in amino acids: CASSFPSGTYNEQFF. CDR3 in DNA: TGTGCCAGCAGTTTCCCTAGCGGGACCTACAATGAGCAGTTCTTC. The rearrangement links TRBV7-2 to TRBJ2-1, with TRBD2 matching 9 bases. CDR3 length: 15 amino acids. Losses at the gene ends were 6 bases for V and 2 bases for J; bases not matched to a gene: 5. Germline V gives CDR1 SGHTA, CDR2 FQGNSA.

The rearrangement links TRBV28 to TRBJ1-1; TRBD1 aligns across 7 bases. This CDR3 is 14 amino acids long. CDR1 is MDHEN, CDR2 SYDVKM, per germline. Trimming removed 2 bases from V and 2 bases from J; junction bases left unmatched: 2. The CDR3 loop reads CASSLRQGNTEAFF. The DNA of the CDR3 is TGTGCCAGCAGTTTACGACAGGGCAACACTGAAGCTTTCTTT.

CDR3 amino acids: CASSEPGTSSYNEQFF. CDR3 sequence (DNA): TGTGCCAGCAGTGAACCGGGGACTAGCTCCTACAATGAGCAGTTCTTC. The chain uses TRBV25-1 and TRBJ2-1; 8 nucleotides match TRBD2. Losses at the gene ends were 2 bases for V and 0 bases for J; bases not matched to a gene: 3. Germline V gene sequence: CDR1 MGHDK, CDR2 SYGVNS. The CDR3 consists of 16 residues.

Turning to this clone: One end of the junction does not line up with germline, which may come from a read error. The CDR3 is CASSLGASGGVQYF. In DNA, the CDR3 is TGTGCTAGCAGCTTAGGGGCTAGCGGGGGCGTTCAGTATTTT. The V call is TRBV7-7, the J call TRBJ2-3; 10 nucleotides agree with TRBD2. Germline CDR1 is SSHAT and CDR2 is FNYEAQ (reference sequence). The CDR3 is 14 amino acids.

The J gene is TRBJ2-3, the V gene TRBV7-8, with TRBD2 matching 14 bases. CDR3 length: 17 residues. J lost 6 bases, V lost 0 bases, and 5 bases had no gene match. CDR1 and CDR2 (germline): SGHVS, FQNEAQ. The CDR3 here is CASSLARRTSGRDTQYF. For the CDR3, the DNA is TGTGCCAGCAGCTTAGCGCGGAGGACTAGCGGGAGGGATACGCAGTATTTT. Complete variable domain (other parts from reference TRBV7-8 and TRBJ2-3): GAGVSQSPRYKVAKRGQDVALRCDPISGHVSLFWYQQALGQGPEFLTYFQNEAQLDKSGLPSDRFFAERPEGSVSTLKIQRTQQEDSAVYLCASSLARRTSGRDTQYFGPGTRLTVL.

The J gene is TRBJ1-4, the V gene TRBV28; D might be TRBD1 (6 bases). The CDR3 is made up of 14 amino acids. Germline V CDR1 and CDR2: MDHEN, SYDVKM. V was cut by 7 bases and J by 7 bases, with 16 bases left in between. This chain's CDR3 is CASTPVGGGEKLFF. The DNA of the CDR3 is TGTGCCAGCACTCCTGTAGGGGGGGGTGAAAAACTGTTTTTT. Complete variable domain (other parts from reference TRBV28 and TRBJ1-4): DVKVTQSSRYLVKRTGEKVFLECVQDMDHENMFWYRQDPGLGLRLIYFSYDVKMKEKGDIPEGYSVSREKKERFSLILESASTNQTSMYLCASTPVGGGEKLFFGSGTQLSVL.

V gene TRBV18 combines with J gene TRBJ2-7; TRBD1 matches 11 bases. CDR1 is KGHSH and CDR2 is LQKENI in the germline V gene. This CDR3 region has 14 residues. With 6 bases clipped from V and 3 bases from J, the junction kept 4 bases outside the gene matches. The CDR3, as DNA: TGTGCCAGCTCCCCTGGGACAGGGGGCTACGAGCAGTACTTC. Protein sequence: CASSPGTGGYEQYF.

The chain links TRBV27 to TRBJ1-2, with TRBD1 matching 10 bases. The ends lost 6 bases at V and 8 bases at J; junction bases unmatched: 9. The V gene's germline CDR1 is MNHEY and CDR2 SMNVEV (reference sequence). The CDR3 is 14 residues long. CDR3 in DNA: TGTGCCAGCAGCGGGGACAGGGGATTTGGAGGCTACACCTTC. Amino acids: CASSGDRGFGGYTF.

This clone has more than one count but fewer than ten. This chain joins TRBV11-2 and TRBJ1-1, with D uncertain. Trimming removed 2 bases at V and 1 base at J, with 11 bases between. Germline-derived CDR1 and CDR2 are SGHAT and FQNNGV. This CDR3 region has 15 residues. For the CDR3, the DNA is TGTGCCAGCAGCTTATCGGGTGGGTGGAACACTGAAGCTTTCTTT. Translated: CASSLSGGWNTEAFF.

The V and J genes are TRBV7-8 and TRBJ2-7, with TRBD2 as a possible D gene (6 bases). This CDR3 spans 12 amino acids. Germline V gene data show CDR1 as SGHVS and CDR2 as FQNEAQ. V was cut by 5 bases and J by 6 bases, with 11 bases left in between. The CDR3 DNA is TGTGCCAGCAGCCACGGGAGTCGCGAGCAGTACTTC. It specifies CASSHGSREQYF. Variable domain in full (rest from reference TRBV7-8 and TRBJ2-7): GAGVSQSPRYKVAKRGQDVALRCDPISGHVSLFWYQQALGQGPEFLTYFQNEAQLDKSGLPSDRFFAERPEGSVSTLKIQRTQQEDSAVYLCASSHGSREQYFGPGTRLTVT.

The table lists this clone with many counts. The chain links TRBV6-4 to TRBJ2-2; 7 bases match TRBD2. This CDR3 contains 15 residues. V dropped 6 bases and J dropped 4; count of bases not matched to a gene: 8. The germline CDR1 and CDR2 sequences are MRHNA and SNTAGT. CDR3 protein: CASSSGTTGTGELFF. CDR3 sequence (DNA): TGTGCCAGCAGCTCAGGGACTACCGGCACCGGGGAGCTGTTTTTT.

This rearrangement joins TRBV7-9 to TRBJ2-1; D is possibly TRBD2 (6 bases). The CDR3 contains 15 residues. Trimming stripped 1 base from V and 4 bases from J, with 11 bases between. The germline gives CDR1 SEHNR, CDR2 FQNEAQ (reference sequence). DNA for the CDR3: TGTGCCAGCAGCTTAGATGCGGGACCATACAATGAGCAGTTCTTC. This sequence encodes CASSLDAGPYNEQFF.

This rearrangement joins TRBV2 to TRBJ2-1; 12 bases are shared with TRBD2. The germline V gene encodes CDR1 SNHLY and CDR2 FYNNEI. Trimming cost V 5 bases and J 6 bases; bases outside gene matches: 5. The CDR3 sequence is 15 residues long. The CDR3 DNA is TGTGCCAGCAGTAGGACTAGCGGGGAGGTCAATGAGCAGTTCTTC. It is translated as CASSRTSGEVNEQFF.

In this sample, this clone turned up once. The V call is TRBV5-1, the J call TRBJ1-4; 9 bases are shared with TRBD1. The CDR3 runs to 20 residues. Germline loops: CDR1 SGHRS, CDR2 YFSETQ. The ends lost 1 base at V and 3 bases at J; junction bases unmatched: 16. CDR3 DNA sequence: TGCGCCAGCAGCTTGCGCGCAACGGGACAGGGTAATTCGGCTAATGAAAAACTGTTTTTT. Amino acids: CASSLRATGQGNSANEKLFF.